The source of this T cell receptor (beta chain) is a study of T cell responses to AZD1222 COVID-19 vaccine. About this clone: Its cognate antigen is unknown.

Study-wide points: Two doses of AZD1222 preceded a rise in Spike-specific TCR breadth and depth. Donor demographics were predominantly white British with a female majority; clonal diversity may be underestimated. Along spike, vaccine-associated CD4 TCRs were found throughout, with dominance at 160-218 and 743-854.

The repertoire was sequenced with immunoSEQ multiplex PCR; TCRdb's copy has only in-frame clones and lacks some. Found here are about 140,000 clones, 93% of them singletons; the top ten hold more than 10%. From germline, CDR1 is SGHTA and CDR2 FQGNSA. The V end lost 1 base, the J end lost 6 bases, and 13 bases lay between the germline ends. The CDR3 has 15 residues. The chain recombines TRBV7-2 with TRBJ1-5, with D maybe TRBD1 (6 bases). The sequence was obtained from an adult who had recovered from COVID-19. The sequenced sample was peripheral blood, obtained after recovery from COVID-19. CDR3 in amino acids: CASSLGTEDVQPQHF. The CDR3 coding sequence is TGTGCCAGCAGCTTAGGGACAGAAGATGTTCAGCCCCAGCATTTT.